This T cell receptor beta chain was documented in a study of shared clonotypes between healthy human individuals (dated by TCRdb to the early 2020s). Looking at the study overall: The cohort included three men and a couple of women between 18 and 49 years of age. Each donor's leukapheresis produced roughly between roughly 0.94 and 9.5 billion PBMCs. For each donor, three plates each were used for CD4 naive and CD4 memory, two plates were used for CD8 naive, and one plate was used for CD8 memory. To estimate repertoire size and how much clonotype sharing occurs between individuals, the study deeply sequenced the blood TCR repertoires of five or six healthy adults. To increase sequencing depth and limit assay-specific biases, TCR repertoire library preparation and sequencing were carried out by different laboratories using diverse techniques. Results the study describes overall, beyond this receptor: Pairwise subsampling indicated that sequencing depth was expected to affect the degree of clonotype sharing among donors. Rarefaction of sorted-subset datasets indicated incomplete sequencing despite the large sequencing depth. Clonotypes shared by all four sorted-subset donors showed higher generation probabilities than non-shared clonotypes. The small number of donors limited the genetic and exposure-history diversity represented. Estimated clonotype richness was generally larger for naive than for memory subsets. Sampling was restricted to blood, and TCR repertoires in tissue are likely to differ from TCR repertoires in blood. About 5% of naive CD4, 3% to 4% of naive CD8, about 2.5% of memory CD4, and roughly 0.4% of memory CD8 clonotypes were shared across a few donors.

CD8 naive samples were CD45RO-negative cells positively selected for CCR7, giving a CD45RA+CCR7+ population that excluded TemRA cells. Healthy HIV-negative adults with no recently reported acute infections or vaccinations were included as donors. Every donor was a Caucasian adult residing in Nashville, Tennessee, USA. Blood was obtained by leukapheresis, after which PBMCs were separated by Ficoll-Histopaque density gradient centrifugation and cryopreserved in liquid nitrogen vapor phase. Analytical flow cytometry was used to check the purity and quantity of every magnetically sorted T cell population. From each sorted fraction, genomic DNA was isolated and quantified by UV absorbance on a Nanodrop 2000c. Trimming costs V 9 bases and J 8 bases, and their ends lie 14 bases apart. The CDR3 has 12 amino acids, counting the end cysteine and phenylalanine. Only the CDR3 portion is preserved as DNA: 36 bases, with reading frame beginning at the first base. CDR1 and CDR2 are read off the germline V gene as WSHSY and SAAADI.

Details on this clone: No antigen is known for it. The input lacks base qualities; no much larger clone sits a single base away.

Using the deep immunoSEQ assay, multiplex PCR amplified TCR CDR3 regions from genomic DNA. Extracted genomic DNA from each cell subset was spread evenly across all wells of several immunoSEQ 96-well plates, with each plate serving as a replicate. For sorted subsets, approximately 210 ng of genomic DNA, equivalent to 25,000 to 30,000 T cell genomes, went into each replicate PCR. Purified libraries were quantified with a Qubit 3.0 fluorometer, sized on a Bioanalyzer 2100, and re-quantified with the KAPA Library Quantification kit. Every immunoSEQ 96-well plate was sequenced on a separate single-read 150-cycle Illumina NextSeq 550 flow cell. In the original analysis: Because only junctional sequences without quality scores were contained in the immunoSEQ output, filtering matching that applied to full-length reads could not be performed. To assign V/J genes and CDR3, sequences were annotated against IMGT germline references using PyIR, a Python wrapper for IgBLAST v1.9. Reads were filtered out if the reads had weak V/J assignments (E-value above 1e-6), no CDR3, stop codons, out-of-frame junctions, or ambiguous translated residues. V3J clonotypes were defined by identical inferred V gene, J gene, and CDR3 amino acid sequence. Percentage overlap between repertoires was calculated by dividing the number of shared unique clonotypes by the size of the smaller repertoire. Richness of each repertoire was evaluated using RTK rarefaction, the Chao1 estimator, and Recon v2.1 estimates of unobserved clonotypes. Generation probabilities for all TCRbeta clonotypes obtained by the gDNA method from a handful of donors were computed using OLGA. In TCRdb, the immuneACCESS table is reduced to in-frame sequences with V and J assigned. These tables do not hold every clone; where another copy was compared, an unresolved V gene accounts for under half, and the others remain unexplained. The V and J calls and clone size come from that table; D and trimming were worked out from the DNA. The sample table records hundreds of thousands of clones; 90% to 97% of these occur just once. 0.11% of the sample is in the top ten clones.

The TCR comes from a woman aged 30 to 39 in good health. The sequenced sample consisted of naive CD8+ T cells sorted from blood. Interpreted using the paper, the cell subset or site label stands for: CD45RA+CCR7+. The receptor chain draws on TRBV10-2 and TRBJ2-1, with the D gene not clear enough to name. The CDR3 reads CASQPYVDEQFF. The nucleotides are TGCGCCAGTCAGCCCTACGTCGATGAGCAGTTCTTC.